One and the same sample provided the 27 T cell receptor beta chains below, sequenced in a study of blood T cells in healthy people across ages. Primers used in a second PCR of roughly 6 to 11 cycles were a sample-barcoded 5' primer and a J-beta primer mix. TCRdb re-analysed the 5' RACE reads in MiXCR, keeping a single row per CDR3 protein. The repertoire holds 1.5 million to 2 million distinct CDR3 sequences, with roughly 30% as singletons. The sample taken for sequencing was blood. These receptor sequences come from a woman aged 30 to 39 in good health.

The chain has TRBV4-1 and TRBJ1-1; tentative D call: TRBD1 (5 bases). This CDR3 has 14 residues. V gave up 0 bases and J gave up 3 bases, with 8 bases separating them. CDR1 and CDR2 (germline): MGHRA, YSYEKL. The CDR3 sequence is CASSQDEGYTEAFF. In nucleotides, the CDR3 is TGCGCCAGCAGCCAAGATGAGGGGTACACTGAAGCTTTCTTT.

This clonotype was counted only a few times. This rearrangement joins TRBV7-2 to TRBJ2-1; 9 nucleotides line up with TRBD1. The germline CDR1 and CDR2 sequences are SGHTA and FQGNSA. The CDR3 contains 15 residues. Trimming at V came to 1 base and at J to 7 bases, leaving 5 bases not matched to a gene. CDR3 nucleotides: TGTGCCAGCAGCTTAGGGGACAGGGATGAAAATGAGCAGTTCTTC. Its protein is CASSLGDRDENEQFF.

This CDR3 reads CASRMDRGNTGELFF. The DNA of the CDR3 is TGTGCCAGCAGAATGGACAGGGGAAATACCGGGGAGCTGTTTTTT. The chain couples TRBV2 to TRBJ2-2; TRBD1 matches at 9 bases. Per the germline V gene, CDR1 is SNHLY and CDR2 is FYNNEI. The CDR3 sequence is 15 residues long. Trimming took 6 bases from V and 5 from J; bases not matched to a gene: 7.

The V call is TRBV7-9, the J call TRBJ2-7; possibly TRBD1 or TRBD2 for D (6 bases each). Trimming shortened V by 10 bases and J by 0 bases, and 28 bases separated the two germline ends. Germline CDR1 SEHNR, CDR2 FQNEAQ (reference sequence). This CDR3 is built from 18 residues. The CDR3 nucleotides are TGTGCCATCCCAAAGGGGCCCACGGGGGCCGCCAGCTCCTACGAGCAGTACTTC. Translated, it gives CAIPKGPTGAASSYEQYF.

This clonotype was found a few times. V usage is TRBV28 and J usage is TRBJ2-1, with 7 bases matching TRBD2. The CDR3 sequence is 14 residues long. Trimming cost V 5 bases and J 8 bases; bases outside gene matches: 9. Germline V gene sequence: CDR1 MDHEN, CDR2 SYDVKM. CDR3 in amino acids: CASSPGGGWDEQFF. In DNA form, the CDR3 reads TGTGCCAGCAGTCCCGGGGGAGGGTGGGATGAGCAGTTCTTC.

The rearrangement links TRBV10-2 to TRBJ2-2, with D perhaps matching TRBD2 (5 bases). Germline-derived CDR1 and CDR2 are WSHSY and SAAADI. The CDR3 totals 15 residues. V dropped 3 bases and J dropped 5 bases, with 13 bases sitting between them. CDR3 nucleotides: TGCGCCAGCAGTGATGGGAGTCTTGGTACCGGGGAGCTGTTTTTT. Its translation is CASSDGSLGTGELFF.

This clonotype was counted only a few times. CDR3 region: CASSAYRESGELFF. In DNA form, the CDR3 reads TGTGCCAGCAGTGCCTACAGGGAATCCGGGGAGCTGTTTTTT. The gene calls are TRBV27 and TRBJ2-2; D is possibly TRBD1 (6 bases). V lost 5 bases to trimming and J lost 6 bases, with 13 bases between them. Looked up from germline, CDR1 is MNHEY and CDR2 is SMNVEV (reference sequence). The length of the CDR3 is 14 residues.

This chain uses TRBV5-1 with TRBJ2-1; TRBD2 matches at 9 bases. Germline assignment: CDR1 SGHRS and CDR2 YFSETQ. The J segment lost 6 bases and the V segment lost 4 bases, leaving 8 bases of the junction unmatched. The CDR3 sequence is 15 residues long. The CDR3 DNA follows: TGCGCCAGCAGCCCGACGGCGGGGGGGGCCAATGAGCAGTTCTTC. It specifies CASSPTAGGANEQFF. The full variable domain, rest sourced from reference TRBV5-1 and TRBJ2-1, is KAGVTQTPRYLIKTRGQQVTLSCSPISGHRSVSWYQQTPGQGLQFLFEYFSETQRNKGNFPGRFSGRQFSNSRSEMNVSTLELGDSALYLCASSPTAGGANEQFFGPGTRLTVL.

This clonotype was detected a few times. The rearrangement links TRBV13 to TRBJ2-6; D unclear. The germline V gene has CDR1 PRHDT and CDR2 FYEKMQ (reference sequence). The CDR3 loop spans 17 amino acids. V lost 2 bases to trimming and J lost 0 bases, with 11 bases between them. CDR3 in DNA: TGTGCCAGCAGCTTATGGGCCATATCCTCTGGGGCCAACGTCCTGACTTTC. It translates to CASSLWAISSGANVLTF.

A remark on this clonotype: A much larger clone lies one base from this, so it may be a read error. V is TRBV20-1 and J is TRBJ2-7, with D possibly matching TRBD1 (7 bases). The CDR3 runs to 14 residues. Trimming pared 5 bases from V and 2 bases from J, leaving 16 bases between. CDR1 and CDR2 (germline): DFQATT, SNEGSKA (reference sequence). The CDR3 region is CSAQGGPSTYEQYF. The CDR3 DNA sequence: TGCAGTGCTCAGGGGGGCCCCTCCACCTACGAGCAGTACTTC.

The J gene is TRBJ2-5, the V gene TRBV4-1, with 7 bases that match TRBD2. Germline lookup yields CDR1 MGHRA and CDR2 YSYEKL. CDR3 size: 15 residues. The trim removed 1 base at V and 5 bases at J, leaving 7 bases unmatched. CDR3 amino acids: CASSQVRAGEETQYF. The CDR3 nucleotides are TGCGCCAGCAGCCAAGTTCGGGCGGGAGAGGAGACCCAGTACTTC.

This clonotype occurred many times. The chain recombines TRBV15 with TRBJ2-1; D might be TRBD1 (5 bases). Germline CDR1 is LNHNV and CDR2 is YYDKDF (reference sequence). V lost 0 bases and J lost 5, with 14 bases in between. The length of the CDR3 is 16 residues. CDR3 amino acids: CATSRDLRQRNNEQFF. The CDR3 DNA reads TGTGCCACCAGCAGAGATCTGAGACAGAGAAACAATGAGCAGTTCTTC.

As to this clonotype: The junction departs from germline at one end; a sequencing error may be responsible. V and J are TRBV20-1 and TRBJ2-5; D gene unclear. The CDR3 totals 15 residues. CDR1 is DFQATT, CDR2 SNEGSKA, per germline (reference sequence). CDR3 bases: TGCAGTGCCAGAGAGGCCAAACAGTACCAAGAGACCCAGTACTTC. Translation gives CSAREAKQYQETQYF.

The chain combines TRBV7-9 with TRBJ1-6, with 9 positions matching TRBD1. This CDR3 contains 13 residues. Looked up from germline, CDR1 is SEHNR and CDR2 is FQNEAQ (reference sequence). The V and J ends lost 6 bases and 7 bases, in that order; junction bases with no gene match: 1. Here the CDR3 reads CASRGTGNSPLHF. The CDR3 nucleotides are TGTGCCAGCAGAGGGACAGGGAATTCACCCCTCCACTTT.

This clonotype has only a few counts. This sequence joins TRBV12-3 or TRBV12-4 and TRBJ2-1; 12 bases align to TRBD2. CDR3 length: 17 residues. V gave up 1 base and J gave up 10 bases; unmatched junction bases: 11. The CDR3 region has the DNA TGTGCCAGCAGTTTAGTCGGCGGTCTAGCGGGAGGGGGGGAGCAGTTCTTC. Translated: CASSLVGGLAGGGEQFF.

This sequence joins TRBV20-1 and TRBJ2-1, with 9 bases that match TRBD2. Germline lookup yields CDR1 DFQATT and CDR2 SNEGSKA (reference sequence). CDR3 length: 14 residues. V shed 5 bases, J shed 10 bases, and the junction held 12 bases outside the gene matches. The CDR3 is CSASAPAGGGEQFF. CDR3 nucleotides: TGCAGTGCTTCCGCGCCAGCGGGAGGAGGGGAGCAGTTCTTC.

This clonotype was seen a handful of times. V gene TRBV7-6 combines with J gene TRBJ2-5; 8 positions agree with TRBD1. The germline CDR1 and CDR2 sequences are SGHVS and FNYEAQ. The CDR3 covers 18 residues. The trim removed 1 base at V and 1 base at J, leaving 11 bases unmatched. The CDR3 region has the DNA TGTGCCAGCAGCTTAGAGGGAGACAGGGGAAGCGTCCAAGAGACCCAGTACTTC. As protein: CASSLEGDRGSVQETQYF.

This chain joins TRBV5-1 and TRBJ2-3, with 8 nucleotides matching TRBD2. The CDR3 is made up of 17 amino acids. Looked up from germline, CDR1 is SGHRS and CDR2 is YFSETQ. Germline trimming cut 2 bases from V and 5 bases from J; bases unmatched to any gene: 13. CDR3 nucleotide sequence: TGCGCCAGCAGCTTACCACCCACCGCGGGGGGCGGAGATACGCAGTATTTT. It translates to CASSLPPTAGGGDTQYF.

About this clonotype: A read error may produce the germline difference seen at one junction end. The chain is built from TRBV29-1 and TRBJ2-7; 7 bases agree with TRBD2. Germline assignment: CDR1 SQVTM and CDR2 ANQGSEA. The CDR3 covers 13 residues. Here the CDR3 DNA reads TGCAGCGTTCGGGGGGTAATATCTTACGGGCAGTACTTC. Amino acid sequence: CSVRGVISYGQYF.

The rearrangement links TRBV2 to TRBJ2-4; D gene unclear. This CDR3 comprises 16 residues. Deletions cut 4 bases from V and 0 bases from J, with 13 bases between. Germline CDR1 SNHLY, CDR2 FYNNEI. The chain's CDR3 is CASSGEQNVAKNIQYF. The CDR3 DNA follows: TGTGCCAGCAGTGGGGAACAGAACGTAGCCAAAAACATTCAGTACTTC. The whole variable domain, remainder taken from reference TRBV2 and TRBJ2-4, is EPEVTQTPSHQVTQMGQEVILRCVPISNHLYFYWYRQILGQKVEFLVSFYNNEISEKSEIFDDQFSVERPDGSNFTLKIRSTKLEDSAMYFCASSGEQNVAKNIQYFGAGTRLSVL.

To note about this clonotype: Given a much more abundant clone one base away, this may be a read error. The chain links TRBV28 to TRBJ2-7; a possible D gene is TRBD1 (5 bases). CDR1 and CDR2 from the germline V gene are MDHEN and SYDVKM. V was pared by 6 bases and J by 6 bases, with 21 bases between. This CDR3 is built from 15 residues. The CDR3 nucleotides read TGTGCCAGCAGCCGGCAGGGCCGGAAAGTAGCCGAGCAGTACTTC. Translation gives CASSRQGRKVAEQYF. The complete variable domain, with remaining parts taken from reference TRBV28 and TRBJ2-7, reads DVKVTQSSRYLVKRTGEKVFLECVQDMDHENMFWYRQDPGLGLRLIYFSYDVKMKEKGDIPEGYSVSREKKERFSLILESASTNQTSMYLCASSRQGRKVAEQYFGPGTRLTVT.

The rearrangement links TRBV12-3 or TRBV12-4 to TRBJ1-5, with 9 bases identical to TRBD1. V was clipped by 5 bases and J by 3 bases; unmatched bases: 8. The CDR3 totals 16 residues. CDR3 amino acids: CASSPADRGYNQPQHF. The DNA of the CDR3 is TGTGCCAGCAGTCCCGCGGACAGGGGTTACAATCAGCCCCAGCATTTT.

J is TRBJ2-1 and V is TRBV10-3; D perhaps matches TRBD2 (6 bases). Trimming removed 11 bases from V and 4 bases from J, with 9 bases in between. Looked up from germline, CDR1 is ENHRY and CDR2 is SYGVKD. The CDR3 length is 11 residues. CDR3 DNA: TGTGCCGGCGGGAATTACAATGAGCAGTTCTTC. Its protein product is CAGGNYNEQFF.

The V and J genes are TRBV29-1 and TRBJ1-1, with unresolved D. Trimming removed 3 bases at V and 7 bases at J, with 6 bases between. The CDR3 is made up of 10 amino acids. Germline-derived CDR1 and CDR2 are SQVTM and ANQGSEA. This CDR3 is CSVESGEAFF. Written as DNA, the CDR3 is TGCAGCGTTGAGTCAGGTGAAGCTTTCTTT.

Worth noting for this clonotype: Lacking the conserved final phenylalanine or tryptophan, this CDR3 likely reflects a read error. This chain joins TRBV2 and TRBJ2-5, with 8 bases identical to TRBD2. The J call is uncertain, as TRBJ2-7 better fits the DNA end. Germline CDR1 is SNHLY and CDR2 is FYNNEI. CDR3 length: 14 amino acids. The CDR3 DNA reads TGTGCCAGCAGTCTACTAGCGGACTCCTACGAGCAGTACTGC. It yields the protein CASSLLADSYEQYC.

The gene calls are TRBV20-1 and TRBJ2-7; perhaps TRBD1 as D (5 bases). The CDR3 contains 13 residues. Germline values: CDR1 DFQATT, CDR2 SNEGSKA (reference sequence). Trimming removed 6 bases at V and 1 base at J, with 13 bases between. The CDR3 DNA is TGCAGTGCGACTTACAGGTTTTCCTACGAGCAGTACTTC. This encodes CSATYRFSYEQYF.

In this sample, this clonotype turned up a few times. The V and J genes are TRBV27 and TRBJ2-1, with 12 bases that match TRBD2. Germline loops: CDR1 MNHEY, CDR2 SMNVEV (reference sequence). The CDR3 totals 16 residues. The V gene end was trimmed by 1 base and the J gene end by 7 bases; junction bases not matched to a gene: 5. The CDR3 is CASSLFGGLAGNEQFF. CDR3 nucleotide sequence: TGTGCCAGCAGTTTATTTGGAGGACTAGCGGGGAATGAGCAGTTCTTC.